Below are 4 T cell receptor beta chains sequenced from a single sample in a study of blood T cells in healthy people across ages. Sample-barcoded 5' priming and a J-beta primer mix drove a second PCR of roughly 6 to 12 cycles. TCRdb analysed the 5' RACE reads with MiXCR anew, one entry per CDR3 protein. The sample has approximately 850,000 distinct CDR3 sequences, 40% to 50% seen once. Material: blood. The receptors shown here come from a man aged 55 to 69 in good health.

This clonotype was recorded a few times. This chain uses TRBV29-1 with TRBJ2-1; D unresolved. Germline assignment: CDR1 SQVTM and CDR2 ANQGSEA. Trimming shortened V by 4 bases and J by 7 bases, and 5 bases separated the two germline ends. There are 10 residues in the CDR3. This chain's CDR3 is CSVVENEQFF. The CDR3 DNA reads as TGCAGCGTTGTGGAAAATGAGCAGTTCTTC.

This chain joins TRBV9 and TRBJ2-5; tentatively, D is TRBD2 (5 bases). Gene TRBJ2-7 matches the end of the DNA better, so the J call may be wrong. CDR1 SGDLS and CDR2 YYNGEE come from the germline V gene. This CDR3 comprises 15 residues. The DNA of the CDR3 is TGTGCCAGCAGCGGTCGTGAGGACTCCCCCTACGAGCAGTACTTC. Translated, it gives CASSGREDSPYEQYF.

This chain joins TRBV9 and TRBJ2-3; 10 nucleotides agree with TRBD2. The CDR3 runs to 15 residues. With 6 bases clipped from V and 6 bases from J, the junction kept 10 bases outside the gene matches. Germline CDR1 reads SGDLS; CDR2 reads YYNGEE. CDR3 loop: CASNRPSGGEDTQYF. CDR3 nucleotides: TGTGCCAGCAACCGCCCTAGCGGGGGCGAGGATACGCAGTATTTT.

In its sample, this clonotype was seen a few times. The chain employs TRBV28 and TRBJ2-7; D uncertain. The germline V and J ends were trimmed by 7 bases and 0 bases, with 13 bases remaining between them. CDR3 length: 14 amino acids. CDR1 is MDHEN, CDR2 SYDVKM, per germline. Here the CDR3 DNA reads TGTGCCAGCACCAACTTGGACGGCTCCTACGAGCAGTACTTC. As protein: CASTNLDGSYEQYF.